The 17 T cell receptor beta chains in this list originate from one sample, sequenced in a study of blood T cells in healthy people across ages. Sample-barcoded 5' priming and a J-beta primer mix drove a second PCR of about 6 to 11 cycles. In TCRdb, the 5' RACE reads were re-called with MiXCR into one record per CDR3 protein. Of around 1.5 million distinct CDR3 sequences listed, approximately 42% are singletons. Specimen: blood. The receptors shown here come from a woman aged 18-29 years in good health.

The chain links TRBV6-5 to TRBJ2-1; 7 bases fit TRBD2. The CDR3 extends over 13 amino acids. Germline V CDR1 and CDR2: MNHEY, SVGAGI. With 5 bases clipped from V and 6 bases from J, the junction kept 4 bases outside the gene matches. CDR3 sequence (DNA): TGTGCCAGCAGTCGGTGGGAGGGCAATGAGCAGTTCTTC. Its protein is CASSRWEGNEQFF.

The gene calls are TRBV7-2 and TRBJ2-3, with unresolved D. Trimming took off 0 bases at V and 1 base at J, with 8 bases between the two ends. Germline assignment: CDR1 SGHTA and CDR2 FQGNSA. The CDR3 is 15 amino acids. CDR3 loop: CASSLAPIGTDTQYF. DNA for the CDR3: TGTGCCAGCAGCTTAGCCCCAATCGGCACAGATACGCAGTATTTT.

The chain is built from TRBV18 and TRBJ2-1; D might be TRBD1 (5 bases). The CDR3 runs 12 residues. CDR1 KGHSH and CDR2 LQKENI come from the germline V gene. The V and J ends lost 2 bases and 7 bases respectively, with 6 bases between them. The CDR3 spells CASSPNRNEQFF. The CDR3 DNA is TGTGCCAGCTCACCAAACAGGAATGAGCAGTTCTTC. The full variable domain, in which reference TRBV18 and TRBJ2-1 provide the parts outside the CDR3, is NAGVMQNPRHLVRRRGQEARLRCSPMKGHSHVYWYRQLPEEGLKFMVYLQKENIIDESGMPKERFSAEFPKEGPSILRIQQVVRGDSAAYFCASSPNRNEQFFGPGTRLTVL.

The rearrangement links TRBV7-9 to TRBJ2-1, with D possibly matching TRBD2 (6 bases). The CDR3 contains 14 residues. The V end lost 4 bases, the J end lost 6 bases, and 13 bases lay between the germline ends. CDR1 and CDR2 from the germline V gene are SEHNR and FQNEAQ (reference sequence). CDR3 sequence (DNA): TGTGCCAGCAGCTCATTGGGACTTACCAATGAGCAGTTCTTC. It is translated as CASSSLGLTNEQFF.

The V call is TRBV12-3 or TRBV12-4, the J call TRBJ2-3; D gene ambiguous. The CDR3 is 14 amino acids. Trimming pared 4 bases from V and 2 bases from J, leaving 10 bases between. CDR3 protein: CASSSEETTDTQYF. As DNA, the CDR3 is TGTGCCAGCAGTTCAGAGGAGACCACAGATACGCAGTATTTT.

A note on this clonotype: This clone may be a read error of a much larger clone one base away. The rearrangement uses TRBV6-5 and TRBJ2-7, with 12 positions matching TRBD2. With V trimmed by 10 bases and J by 0 bases, 7 bases remained unmatched. Germline V gene data show CDR1 as MNHEY and CDR2 as SVGAGI. The CDR3 consists of 15 residues. The CDR3 protein is CAIIGLAGSSYEQYF. As DNA, the CDR3 is TGTGCCATCATTGGACTAGCGGGGAGCTCCTACGAGCAGTACTTC.

This clonotype was recorded many times. V usage is TRBV11-2 and J usage is TRBJ2-4; 7 nucleotides match TRBD2. V was clipped by 2 bases and J by 1 base; unmatched bases: 2. The CDR3 contains 15 residues. Per the germline V gene, CDR1 is SGHAT and CDR2 is FQNNGV. The CDR3 DNA follows: TGTGCCAGCAGCTTAACCGGGGGGGCCAAAAACATTCAGTACTTC. Amino acid sequence: CASSLTGGAKNIQYF.

This sequence joins TRBV10-3 and TRBJ2-3; D is possibly TRBD2 (5 bases). The CDR3 spans 13 residues. Germline CDR1 is ENHRY and CDR2 is SYGVKD. Trimming left V 9 bases short and J 7 bases short, with 17 bases between. The CDR3 DNA reads as TGTGCCATACTAGGTTCGCGGGTACATACGCAGTATTTT. Translating it yields CAILGSRVHTQYF.

The chain links TRBV29-1 to TRBJ2-5; 7 bases are shared with TRBD1. Germline V gene data show CDR1 as SQVTM and CDR2 as ANQGSEA. There are 15 residues in the CDR3. J gave up 4 bases and V 6 bases, and 14 bases lay outside the gene matches. The CDR3 coding sequence is TGCAGCGTGCCATTCAAAAGGGGGCAGGGAGAGACCCAGTACTTC. Translation gives CSVPFKRGQGETQYF.

The chain couples TRBV4-1 to TRBJ1-6, with D uncertain. Germline values: CDR1 MGHRA, CDR2 YSYEKL. The CDR3 is made up of 17 amino acids. Deletions cut 0 bases from V and 3 bases from J, with 12 bases between. The CDR3 loop reads CASSQEGQPGYNSPLHF. DNA of the CDR3: TGCGCCAGCAGCCAAGAAGGGCAGCCAGGCTATAATTCACCCCTCCACTTT.

This clonotype came up a few times. CDR3 sequence: CASSQTQGDRPQHF. Written as DNA, the CDR3 is TGTGCCAGCAGCCAGACCCAGGGAGATAGGCCCCAGCATTTT. The chain couples TRBV7-2 to TRBJ1-5; TRBD1 might be the D (5 bases). V was trimmed by 5 bases and J by 9 bases, leaving 17 bases between them. CDR1 and CDR2 from the germline V gene are SGHTA and FQGNSA. This CDR3 spans 14 amino acids.

This chain uses TRBV19 with TRBJ2-3, with D hard to call. This CDR3 is built from 11 residues. V gave up 1 base and J gave up 6 bases, with 2 bases separating them. CDR1 and CDR2 from the germline V gene are LNHDA and SQIVND (reference sequence). The CDR3 is CASSIGDTQYF. CDR3 bases: TGTGCCAGTAGTATAGGCGATACGCAGTATTTT.

This clonotype has a count of ten or more. The V call is TRBV29-1, the J call TRBJ2-1; 8 bases match TRBD2. V was pared by 4 bases and J by 6 bases, with 11 bases of the junction left unmatched. Germline V CDR1 and CDR2: SQVTM, ANQGSEA. The CDR3 extends over 15 amino acids. CDR3 in DNA: TGCAGCGTTGGGAAAGCGGGAGTAGGCGGCAATGAGCAGTTCTTC. Its protein product is CSVGKAGVGGNEQFF.

The CDR3 nucleotides are TGCAGTGCTAGCCCCGGGACGGCTTACAATCAGCCCCAGCATTTT. Its protein is CSASPGTAYNQPQHF. The chain combines TRBV20-1 with TRBJ1-5, with D maybe TRBD1 (5 bases). V was pared by 3 bases and J by 3 bases, with 15 bases between. The length of the CDR3 is 15 residues. Germline V gives CDR1 DFQATT, CDR2 SNEGSKA (reference sequence).

This clonotype occurred a few times. CDR3 DNA sequence: TGTGCCACCTCCAAGGGTAATTCACCCCTCCACTTT. Encoded protein: CATSKGNSPLHF. The V call is TRBV6-5, the J call TRBJ1-6; D gene ambiguous. In germline, CDR1 is MNHEY, CDR2 SVGAGI. The CDR3 runs to 12 residues. V lost 10 bases to trimming and J lost 6 bases, with 10 bases between them.

This clonotype was found a few times. The V call is TRBV11-2, the J call TRBJ2-7, with 8 nucleotides matching TRBD2. The CDR3 extends over 13 amino acids. The J segment lost 2 bases and the V segment lost 4 bases, leaving 1 base of the junction unmatched. The germline V gene has CDR1 SGHAT and CDR2 FQNNGV. This CDR3 reads CASSWGLAYEQYF. CDR3 DNA: TGTGCCAGCAGCTGGGGACTAGCCTACGAGCAGTACTTC.

The CDR3 protein is CSVETTDTQYF. DNA for the CDR3: TGCAGCGTCGAAACAACAGATACGCAGTATTTT. The genes are TRBV29-1 and TRBJ2-3, with D unclear. Trimming removed 6 bases at V and 3 bases at J, with 7 bases between. The CDR3 is 11 residues long. From germline, CDR1 is SQVTM and CDR2 ANQGSEA.